Following are 2 T cell receptor beta chains from one sample sequenced in a study of T cells in Graves' hyperthyroidism and ophthalmopathy. RNA transcripts were the template for amplifying TCR beta CDR3 regions. HTBI primers were used for first-round RT-PCR of the TCR CDR3. TCRdb re-derived calls from the multiplex PCR reads in MiXCR, one entry per CDR3 protein. This sample has around 400,000 distinct CDR3 sequences, with around 16% found just once. Input material: blood. Receptors were obtained from a woman under 30 with Graves' hyperthyroidism that later progressed to Graves' ophthalmopathy.

This clonotype was seen only once. The rearrangement links TRBV9 to TRBJ2-5; D remains ambiguous. Germline V gives CDR1 SGDLS, CDR2 YYNGEE. V shed 10 bases and J shed 5 bases, with 9 bases lying between them. The CDR3 runs 10 residues. The CDR3 reads CAPLWETQYF. The CDR3 nucleotides are TGTGCCCCCCTCTGGGAGACCCAGTACTTC.

This clonotype appeared many times. The J gene is TRBJ2-7, the V gene TRBV3-1, with 7 bases that match TRBD2. Germline CDR1 LGHDT, CDR2 YNNKEL (reference sequence). After removal of 3 bases from V and 2 bases from J, the junction contained 1 base not matched to a gene. This CDR3 contains 13 residues. The CDR3 DNA reads TGTGCCAGCAGCCAGGGGGGGACCTACGAGCAGTACTTC. This gives the protein CASSQGGTYEQYF.